This T cell receptor beta chain was found in a study of beta chain features in type 1 diabetes (dated by TCRdb to 2016 to 2018). Turning to the overall study: Mean age, gender distribution, total cell number and subset yield did not differ between patients and healthy donors. Across all samples, almost 110 million sorted cells were examined, and cell number per subset correlated strongly with RNA yield. In the study, TCRB repertoires of sorted circulating CD4+ T cell subsets from recently diagnosed type 1 diabetes patients were compared with those of matched healthy donors. Regulatory and stem cell-like memory subsets were obtained from only 8 patients and roughly eight healthy donors, while naive and central memory subsets were obtained from all 30 or so donors.

The High Capacity cDNA Reverse Transcription Kit was used to reverse transcribe all of the isolated RNA, meaning that expressed TCRB transcripts were what got sequenced. Deep immunoSEQ sequencing was applied to naive, central memory and regulatory T cell samples, giving an average of around 3.8 million total reads per sample. After sorted cells were lysed in RLT buffer, RNA was extracted with DNase-treated RNeasy Micro or Mini kits, with the choice depending on cell number. To prevent cross-contamination, each cell subset was processed individually, whereas patient and healthy donor samples were processed jointly. Using the immunoSEQ multiplex PCR, TCRB sequences were amplified from cDNA into 87-bp fragments spanning the CDR3 region. Sequencing of the amplicons was performed on the Illumina HiSeq platform. Per the authors' processing: PCR bias was corrected computationally using synthetic template baselines, and reads within Hamming distance 2 were collapsed, with unmergeable singletons discarded. By aligning reads against IMGT, V, D and J genes, CDR3 length, and insertions or deletions at six rearrangement sites were assigned. Clonotype counts were normalized to sorted cell number within each subset before computing true diversity and Gini coefficients with the tcR R package. The overlap coefficient, calculated on TCRB nucleotide sequences, was used to measure repertoire sharing. In TCRdb, the immuneACCESS table is reduced to in-frame sequences with V and J assigned. These tables do not hold every clone; where another copy was compared, an unresolved V gene accounts for under half, and the others remain unexplained. V and J calls and clone size are copied from that table; D and trimming were computed from the DNA. For this sample the table gives more than 300,000 clones, of which 8.5% to 10% were detected only once. Of the sample, less than 0.65% is held by the ten largest clones.

The sample holds a few counts of this clone. What antigen it recognizes has not been identified. There are no base qualities to consult, and no much larger clone falls within one base. Each donor gave one peripheral blood draw, averaging roughly 120 mL, which was collected into heparinised tubes. A BD FACSAria II was used to sort naive, central memory, regulatory and stem cell-like memory CD4+ T cells with a panel that included CD45RO, CCR7, CD25, CD127, CD95 and CD27. Purity was above 95% for every sorted population. Right away, PBMCs were isolated by Lymphoprep density gradient centrifugation and were stained directly, with no culture step. To minimize batch effects, samples were stained and sorted in pairs, one healthy donor with one patient per experiment. General findings and caveats noted by the study authors: HLA sub-analyses involved small numbers of individuals, so any influence of HLA type on TCRB rearrangement remained unresolved. PCR might favor shorter templates, but patient and control samples were amplified and corrected together, so any skew would affect both groups equally. A moderate but significant shortening of TCRB CDR3 length was observed in type 1 diabetes patients in all four CD4+ subsets. Naive, central memory and regulatory TCRB repertoires appeared more similar among patients than among healthy donors. At VDJ recombination sites, type 1 diabetes patients had fewer insertions and more deleted nucleotides, which implies abnormalities in thymic rearrangement. Because cDNA was sequenced instead of genomic DNA, highly expressing activated cells could be over-represented, though the groups showed no difference in activation or CD3 levels.

Its CDR3 holds 13 amino acids, cysteine through phenylalanine. This entry keeps only the CDR3 DNA: 39 bases, framed from base 1. The germline ends are 4 bases apart after V is trimmed by 5 bases and J by 0 bases. CDR1 WNHNN and CDR2 SYGVQD were looked up in the germline V gene (reference sequence). What was sequenced was central memory CD4+ T cells from blood. The sequence joins TRBV10-1 to TRBJ2-2; the D gene cannot be resolved reliably. This receptor was taken from a young man with type 1 diabetes. The nucleotide sequence is TGCGCCAGCAGTCCGTCGAACACCGGGGAGCTGTTTTTT. This yields the protein CASSPSNTGELFF.